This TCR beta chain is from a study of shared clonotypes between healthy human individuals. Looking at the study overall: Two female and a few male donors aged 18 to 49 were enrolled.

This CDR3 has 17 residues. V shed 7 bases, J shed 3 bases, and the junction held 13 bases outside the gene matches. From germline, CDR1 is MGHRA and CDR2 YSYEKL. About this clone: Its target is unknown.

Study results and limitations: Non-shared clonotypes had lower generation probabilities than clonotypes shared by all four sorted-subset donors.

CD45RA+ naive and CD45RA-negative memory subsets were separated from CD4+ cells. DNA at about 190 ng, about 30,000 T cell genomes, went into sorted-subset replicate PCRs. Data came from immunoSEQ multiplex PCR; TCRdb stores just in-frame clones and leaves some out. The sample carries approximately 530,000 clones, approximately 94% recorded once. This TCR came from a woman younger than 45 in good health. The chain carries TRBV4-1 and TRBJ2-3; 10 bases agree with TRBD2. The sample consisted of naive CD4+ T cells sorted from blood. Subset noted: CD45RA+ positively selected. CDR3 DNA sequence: TGCGCCAGCAATCGGGGAGCGGGAGGGCCCTCGACAGATACGCAGTATTTT. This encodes CASNRGAGGPSTDTQYF.